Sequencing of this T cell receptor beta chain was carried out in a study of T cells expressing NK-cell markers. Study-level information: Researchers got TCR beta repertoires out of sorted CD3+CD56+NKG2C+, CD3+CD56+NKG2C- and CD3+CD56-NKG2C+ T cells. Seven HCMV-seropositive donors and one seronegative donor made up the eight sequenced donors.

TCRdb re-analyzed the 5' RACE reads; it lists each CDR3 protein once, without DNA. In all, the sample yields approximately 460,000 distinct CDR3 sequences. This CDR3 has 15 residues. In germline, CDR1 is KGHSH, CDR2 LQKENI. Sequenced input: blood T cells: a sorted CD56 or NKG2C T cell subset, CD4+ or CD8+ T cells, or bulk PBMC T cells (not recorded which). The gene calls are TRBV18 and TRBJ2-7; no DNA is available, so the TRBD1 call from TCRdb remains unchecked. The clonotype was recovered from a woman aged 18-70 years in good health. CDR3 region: CASSPFRDTAYEQYF.